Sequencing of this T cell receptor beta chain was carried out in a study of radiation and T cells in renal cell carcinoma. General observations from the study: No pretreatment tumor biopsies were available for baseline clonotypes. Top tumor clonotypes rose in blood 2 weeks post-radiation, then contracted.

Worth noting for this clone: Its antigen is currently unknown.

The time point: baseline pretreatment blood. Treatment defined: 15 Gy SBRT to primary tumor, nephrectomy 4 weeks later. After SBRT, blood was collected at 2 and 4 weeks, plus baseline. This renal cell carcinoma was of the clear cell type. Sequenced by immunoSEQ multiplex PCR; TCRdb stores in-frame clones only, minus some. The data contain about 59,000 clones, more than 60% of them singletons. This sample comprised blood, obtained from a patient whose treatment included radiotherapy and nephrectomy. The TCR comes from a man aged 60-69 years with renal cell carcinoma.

The CDR3, as DNA: TGTGCCAGCAGCCTGACAGGGGGCGAAGGCTACACCTTC. It yields the protein CASSLTGGEGYTF. The chain has TRBV5-4 and TRBJ1-2; 10 positions match TRBD1. Germline CDR1 reads SGHNT; CDR2 reads YYREEE (reference sequence). The CDR3 runs 13 residues. Trimming took 4 bases from V and 8 from J; bases not matched to a gene: 5.